These 26 T cell receptor beta chains originate from one sample sequenced in a study of OX40 agonist ivuxolimab in advanced cancers. The data were produced by immunoSEQ multiplex PCR, yet TCRdb's version contains in-frame clones alone and is incomplete. Of roughly 100,000 clones listed, around 87% are singletons. Sequencing was performed on CD4+ or CD8+ T cells sorted from blood, taken in a trial of the OX40 agonist ivuxolimab. All receptors come from an adult with an advanced solid tumor such as melanoma, head and neck, liver or kidney cancer.

This rearrangement joins TRBV7-8 to TRBJ2-5, with 9 bases identical to TRBD2. Unmatched junction bases numbered 3, after V lost 8 bases and J lost 2 bases. The length of the CDR3 is 13 residues. Germline loops: CDR1 SGHVS, CDR2 FQNEAQ. The CDR3 reads CASRTSGQETQYF. CDR3 nucleotides: TGTGCCAGCCGTACTAGCGGGCAAGAGACCCAGTACTTC. Complete variable domain (other parts from reference TRBV7-8 and TRBJ2-5): GAGVSQSPRYKVAKRGQDVALRCDPISGHVSLFWYQQALGQGPEFLTYFQNEAQLDKSGLPSDRFFAERPEGSVSTLKIQRTQQEDSAVYLCASRTSGQETQYFGPGTRLLVL.

V and J are TRBV13 and TRBJ2-1; 9 nucleotides align to TRBD2. Germline trimming cut 5 bases from V and 2 bases from J; bases unmatched to any gene: 7. CDR1 and CDR2 from the germline V gene are PRHDT and FYEKMQ (reference sequence). This CDR3 has 16 amino acids. The CDR3 here is CASSPISGGPYNEQFF. Written as DNA, the CDR3 is TGTGCCAGCAGCCCTATTAGCGGGGGACCCTACAATGAGCAGTTCTTC.

The chain couples TRBV5-6 to TRBJ1-3; D not certain. Looked up from germline, CDR1 is SGHDT and CDR2 is YYEEEE. V gave up 0 bases and J gave up 0 bases, with 19 bases separating them. This CDR3 spans 19 amino acids. CDR3 protein: CASSLALAASTHSGNTIYF. For the CDR3, the DNA is TGTGCCAGCAGCTTGGCCCTGGCCGCTTCTACTCACTCTGGAAACACCATATATTTT.

The rearrangement uses TRBV10-3 and TRBJ2-1; the match to TRBD2 covers 10 bases. The CDR3 sequence is 16 residues long. Germline CDR1 ENHRY, CDR2 SYGVKD. The V gene end was trimmed by 7 bases and the J gene end by 0 bases; junction bases not matched to a gene: 6. The CDR3 spells CAIKQAGGISYNEQFF. The CDR3 DNA sequence: TGTGCCATCAAGCAAGCGGGGGGGATCTCCTACAATGAGCAGTTCTTC.

The gene calls are TRBV7-2 and TRBJ1-5; D ambiguous. There are 14 residues in the CDR3. Trimming removed 2 bases from V and 4 bases from J, with 9 bases in between. Germline V gene lookup returns CDR1 SGHTA and CDR2 FQGNSA. CDR3 bases: TGTGCCAGCAGCTTAACCCCTCCGAATCAGCCCCAGCATTTT. This translates into CASSLTPPNQPQHF. Together with reference TRBV7-2 and TRBJ1-5, the CDR3 gives the full variable domain: GAGVSQSPSNKVTEKGKDVELRCDPISGHTALYWYRQSLGQGLEFLIYFQGNSAPDKSGLPSDRFSAERTGGSVSTLTIQRTQQEDSAVYLCASSLTPPNQPQHFGDGTRLSIL.

The CDR3 reads CASSESWGTGNQPQHF. CDR3 in DNA: TGTGCCAGCAGTGAATCGTGGGGTACGGGCAATCAGCCCCAGCATTTT. The J gene is TRBJ1-5, the V gene TRBV6-1, with no clear D. From germline, CDR1 is MNHNS and CDR2 SASEGT. The CDR3 is 16 residues long. V was cut by 2 bases and J by 2 bases, with 13 bases left in between.

CDR3 region: CASSPKQRIQETQYF. For the CDR3, the DNA is TGTGCCAGCAGCCCGAAACAGAGAATCCAAGAGACCCAGTACTTC. This sequence joins TRBV7-9 and TRBJ2-5; D unclear. Trimming removed 5 bases at V and 1 base at J, with 14 bases between. The CDR3 covers 15 residues. Germline CDR1 SEHNR, CDR2 FQNEAQ (reference sequence).

This clone was picked up one time. This chain uses TRBV5-8 with TRBJ2-1; tentatively, D is TRBD2 (6 bases). Germline loops: CDR1 SGHTS, CDR2 YDEGEE. The CDR3 length is 17 residues. Trimming left V 3 bases short and J 4 bases short, with 20 bases between. The CDR3 protein is CASSSSSGPSVYNEQFF. The CDR3 DNA reads TGTGCCAGCAGCTCATCGTCGGGGCCTAGCGTGTACAATGAGCAGTTCTTC.

The rearrangement joins TRBV7-2 to TRBJ1-5; TRBD1 agrees at 11 bases. With 4 bases clipped from V and 7 bases from J, the junction kept 6 bases outside the gene matches. Germline loops: CDR1 SGHTA, CDR2 FQGNSA. The CDR3 has 15 residues. CDR3 sequence reads: CASSSGDRGRQPQHF. For the CDR3, the DNA is TGTGCCAGCAGCTCCGGGGACAGGGGGAGGCAGCCCCAGCATTTT.

V gene TRBV29-1 combines with J gene TRBJ1-2; a weak D match, TRBD1 (5 bases). The CDR3 sequence is 10 residues long. Trimming took off 5 bases at V and 6 bases at J, with 7 bases between the two ends. The germline V gene has CDR1 SQVTM and CDR2 ANQGSEA. CDR3 sequence reads: CSVQGDGYTF. The CDR3 DNA follows: TGCAGCGTTCAGGGTGATGGCTACACCTTC.

Of note for this clone: A read error may produce the germline difference seen at one junction end. Other DNA sequences in this sample translate to the same CDR3. This rearrangement joins TRBV19 to TRBJ2-7; 11 bases line up with TRBD1. CDR3 length: 14 residues. CDR1 is LNHDA, CDR2 SQIVND, per germline (reference sequence). CDR3 sequence reads: CASSMGQGGREQYF. The CDR3 nucleotides are TGTGCTAGTAGTATGGGACAGGGGGGTCGCGAGCAGTACTTC.

The chain is built from TRBV4-3 and TRBJ2-5; D is ambiguous. Germline CDR1 LGHNA, CDR2 YSLEER. The CDR3 loop spans 18 amino acids. V was clipped by 0 bases and J by 1 base, with 18 bases between them. In DNA, the CDR3 is TGCGCCAGCAGCCAAGATTATCCCTTCGGGCAGATCCAAGAGACCCAGTACTTC. It codes for CASSQDYPFGQIQETQYF.

The V gene is TRBV11-2, the J gene TRBJ2-2; 8 bases are a match to TRBD2. The CDR3 spans 17 residues. Germline V gene data show CDR1 as SGHAT and CDR2 as FQNNGV. The V and J ends lost 1 base and 5 bases, in that order; junction bases with no gene match: 9. CDR3: CASSLAPGGGRTGELFF. In DNA form, the CDR3 reads TGTGCCAGCAGCTTAGCCCCCGGGGGGGGGAGGACCGGGGAGCTGTTTTTT.

The chain combines TRBV5-1 with TRBJ1-2; no clear D gene. This CDR3 contains 14 residues. Per the germline V gene, CDR1 is SGHRS and CDR2 is YFSETQ. V was trimmed by 0 bases and J by 7 bases, leaving 13 bases between them. In DNA form, the CDR3 reads TGCGCCAGCAGCTTGGCCGGACCTTCTAGTGGCTACACCTTC. It is translated as CASSLAGPSSGYTF.

The V gene is TRBV9, the J gene TRBJ2-3; 7 bases align to TRBD1. The CDR3 covers 16 residues. The V gene's germline CDR1 is SGDLS and CDR2 YYNGEE. The J segment lost 6 bases and the V segment lost 0 bases, leaving 10 bases of the junction unmatched. CDR3 DNA sequence: TGTGCCAGCAGCGTAGTAGCGAGGGGGCGCGGGGATACGCAGTATTTT. This translates into CASSVVARGRGDTQYF.

This chain connects TRBV7-9 to TRBJ2-2, with D hard to call. The V gene lost 3 bases and the J gene lost 0 bases, with 11 bases spanning the gap. The germline CDR1 and CDR2 sequences are SEHNR and FQNEAQ (reference sequence). The CDR3 runs 16 residues. The CDR3 sequence: CASSFDKTTNTGELFF. In nucleotides, the CDR3 is TGTGCCAGCAGCTTCGATAAAACAACGAACACCGGGGAGCTGTTTTTT.

The chain combines TRBV7-8 with TRBJ1-5, with 7 nucleotides matching TRBD1. CDR1 is SGHVS, CDR2 FQNEAQ, per germline. J lost 5 bases, V lost 0 bases, and 4 bases had no gene match. This CDR3 has 15 residues. Written as DNA, the CDR3 is TGTGCCAGCAGCTTAGCCCAGGGGGTCGATCAGCCCCAGCATTTT. As protein: CASSLAQGVDQPQHF.

J is TRBJ2-7 and V is TRBV27; D remains ambiguous. Trimming took off 0 bases at V and 1 base at J, with 10 bases between the two ends. The CDR3 is made up of 15 amino acids. The germline V gene has CDR1 MNHEY and CDR2 SMNVEV (reference sequence). The CDR3 loop is CASSLSYSVSYEQYF. Written as DNA, the CDR3 is TGTGCCAGCAGTTTATCCTACTCAGTTTCCTACGAGCAGTACTTC.

The chain carries TRBV27 and TRBJ1-1, with D uncertain. CDR3 length: 15 amino acids. V was clipped by 4 bases and J by 0 bases, with 12 bases between them. CDR1 and CDR2 (germline): MNHEY, SMNVEV (reference sequence). The CDR3 protein is CASSSPRTVNTEAFF. CDR3 DNA: TGTGCCAGCAGTTCCCCCCGGACGGTGAACACTGAAGCTTTCTTT.

The chain combines TRBV12-5 with TRBJ1-4, with D hard to call. The CDR3 is made up of 14 amino acids. V dropped 1 base and J dropped 8 bases, with 11 bases sitting between them. The germline V gene encodes CDR1 LGHNT and CDR2 FRNRAP. The DNA of the CDR3 is TGTGCTAGTGGTTTGGGTCGGGCGGGAGAAAAACTGTTTTTT. Protein: CASGLGRAGEKLFF.

DNA for the CDR3: TGTGCCAGCAGTCAAGACAGGGGAGCCCAGCCCCAGCATTTT. Its translation: CASSQDRGAQPQHF. The rearrangement links TRBV6-5 to TRBJ1-5; 8 nucleotides match TRBD1. The germline gives CDR1 MNHEY, CDR2 SVGAGI. The CDR3 consists of 14 residues. With V trimmed by 5 bases and J by 7 bases, 7 bases remained unmatched.

This clone was detected only once. The chain uses TRBV14 and TRBJ2-1; unclear D gene. Germline CDR1 reads SGHDN; CDR2 reads FVKESK. The length of the CDR3 is 9 residues. Trimming stripped 11 bases from V and 8 bases from J, with 7 bases between. The CDR3 bases are TGTGCCTTCCACCATGAGCAGTTCTTC. Its protein is CAFHHEQFF.

The CDR3 reads CASSESFGKKQYF. DNA for the CDR3: TGTGCCAGCAGTGAGTCATTTGGGAAGAAGCAGTATTTT. This chain uses TRBV6-1 with TRBJ2-3; D is undetermined. This CDR3 region has 13 residues. V was pared by 3 bases and J by 11 bases, with 15 bases between. Germline loops: CDR1 MNHNS, CDR2 SASEGT.

The chain has TRBV7-9 and TRBJ1-1, with a weak D call TRBD1 (5 bases). The V gene lost 2 bases and the J gene lost 1 base, with 14 bases spanning the gap. The CDR3 loop spans 16 amino acids. Germline CDR1 is SEHNR and CDR2 is FQNEAQ (reference sequence). CDR3 loop: CASSLKGQGPNTEAFF. Written as DNA, the CDR3 is TGTGCCAGCAGCTTAAAAGGGCAGGGACCGAACACTGAAGCTTTCTTT. The full variable domain, in which reference TRBV7-9 and TRBJ1-1 provide the parts outside the CDR3, is DTGVSQNPRHKITKRGQNVTFRCDPISEHNRLYWYRQTLGQGPEFLTYFQNEAQLEKSRLLSDRFSAERPKGSFSTLEIQRTEQGDSAMYLCASSLKGQGPNTEAFFGQGTRLTVV.

The V gene is TRBV30, the J gene TRBJ1-4; D perhaps matches TRBD1 (6 bases). The germline gives CDR1 GTSNPN, CDR2 SVGIG (reference sequence). The CDR3 is 10 residues long. The CDR3 DNA is TGTGCAGGGGGGGAAGAAAAACTGTTTTTT. Translated, it gives CAGGEEKLFF.

The chain carries TRBV7-9 and TRBJ2-3, with TRBD2 as a possible D gene (5 bases). The CDR3 sequence is 17 residues long. The germline gives CDR1 SEHNR, CDR2 FQNEAQ (reference sequence). Trimming removed 5 bases at V and 0 bases at J, with 18 bases between. The CDR3 loop reads CASSLTPLRTSTDTQYF. CDR3 DNA: TGTGCCAGCAGCCTGACGCCCCTCCGGACTAGCACAGATACGCAGTATTTT.